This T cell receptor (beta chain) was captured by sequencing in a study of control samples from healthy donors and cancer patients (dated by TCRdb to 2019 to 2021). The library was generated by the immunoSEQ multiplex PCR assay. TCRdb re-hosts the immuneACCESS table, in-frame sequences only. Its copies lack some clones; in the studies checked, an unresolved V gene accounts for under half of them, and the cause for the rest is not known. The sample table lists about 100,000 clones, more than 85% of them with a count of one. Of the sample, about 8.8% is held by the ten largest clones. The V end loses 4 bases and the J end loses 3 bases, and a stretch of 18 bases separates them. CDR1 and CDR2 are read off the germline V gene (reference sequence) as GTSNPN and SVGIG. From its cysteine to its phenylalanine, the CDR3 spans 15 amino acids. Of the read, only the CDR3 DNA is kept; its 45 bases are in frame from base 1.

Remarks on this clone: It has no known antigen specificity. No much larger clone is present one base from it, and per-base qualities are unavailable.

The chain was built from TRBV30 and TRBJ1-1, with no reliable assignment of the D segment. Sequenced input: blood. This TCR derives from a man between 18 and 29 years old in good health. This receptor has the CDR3 CAWNPPALVDTEAFF. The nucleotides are TGTGCCTGGAACCCCCCCGCATTGGTGGACACTGAAGCTTTCTTT.